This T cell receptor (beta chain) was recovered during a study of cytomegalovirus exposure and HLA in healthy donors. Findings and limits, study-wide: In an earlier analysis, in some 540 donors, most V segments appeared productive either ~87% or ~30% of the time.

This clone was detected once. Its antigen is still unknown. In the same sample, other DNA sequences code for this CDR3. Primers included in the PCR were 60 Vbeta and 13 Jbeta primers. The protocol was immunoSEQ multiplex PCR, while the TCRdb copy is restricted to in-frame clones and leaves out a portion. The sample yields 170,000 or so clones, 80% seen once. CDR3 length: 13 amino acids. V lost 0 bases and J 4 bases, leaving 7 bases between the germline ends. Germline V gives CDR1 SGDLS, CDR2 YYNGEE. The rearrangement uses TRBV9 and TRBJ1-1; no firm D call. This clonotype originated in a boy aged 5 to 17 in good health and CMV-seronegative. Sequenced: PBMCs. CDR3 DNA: TGTGCCAGCAGCGTAGGCGCGGGCACTGAAGCTTTCTTT. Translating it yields CASSVGAGTEAFF. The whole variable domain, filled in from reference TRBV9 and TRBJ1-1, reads DSGVTQTPKHLITATGQRVTLRCSPRSGDLSVYWYQQSLDQGLQFLIQYYNGEERAKGNILERFSAQQFPDLHSELNLSSLELGDSALYFCASSVGAGTEAFFGQGTRLTVV.